Below, 6 T cell receptor beta chains from the same sample are listed, as sequenced in a study of regulatory T cells in long-lasting Graves disease. In building TCR beta libraries, iRepertoire HTBI primers were used together with Arm-PCR of CDR3 regions. TCRdb passed the multiplex PCR reads through MiXCR, listing each CDR3 protein once. The data hold hundreds of thousands of distinct CDR3 sequences, with over 12% observed a single time. The time point denotes: newly diagnosed GD, antithyroid drugs for less than 3 months. Following extraction of RNA from PBMCs, that RNA was used to make the TCR library. These data were likewise used in another study, on T cells in Graves' hyperthyroidism and ophthalmopathy.

Material: peripheral blood mononuclear cells (PBMCs), obtained at new diagnosis, from a patient treated with antithyroid drugs. These receptors originate from a woman in her thirties or forties with Graves disease.

The chain is built from TRBV10-2 and TRBJ2-3; the D gene is possibly TRBD1 (6 bases). Germline V gene lookup returns CDR1 WSHSY and CDR2 SAAADI. CDR3 length: 15 amino acids. V lost 5 bases and J 0 bases, leaving 12 bases between the germline ends. The chain's CDR3 is CASSRPGHSTDTQYF. As DNA, the CDR3 is TGCGCCAGCAGTAGGCCGGGACACAGCACAGATACGCAGTATTTT.

This clonotype was observed a few times. The V gene is TRBV9, the J gene TRBJ2-2; 16 bases are a match to TRBD2. The CDR3 runs 22 residues. V dropped 3 bases and J dropped 1; count of bases not matched to a gene: 15. CDR1 and CDR2 from the germline V gene are SGDLS and YYNGEE. The CDR3 region is CASSGTGGGLAGGPLNTGELFF. In nucleotides, the CDR3 is TGTGCCAGCAGCGGTACCGGGGGGGGACTAGCGGGAGGGCCGCTGAACACCGGGGAGCTGTTTTTT.

This clonotype was counted at least ten times. The V gene is TRBV24-1, the J gene TRBJ2-6, with unresolved D. Germline values: CDR1 KGHDR, CDR2 SFDVKD. V lost 6 bases and J 3 bases, leaving 8 bases between the germline ends. CDR3 length: 14 amino acids. The CDR3, as DNA: TGTGCCACCAGTACGTCCTATGGGGCCAACGTCCTGACTTTC. As protein: CATSTSYGANVLTF.

This clonotype appeared a few times. The chain employs TRBV18 and TRBJ2-1; TRBD1 might be the D (5 bases). Germline V lookup: CDR1 KGHSH, CDR2 LQKENI. This CDR3 is built from 16 residues. V was shortened by 2 bases and J by 10 bases, with 21 bases between the two germline ends. The chain's CDR3 is CASSPGQGLRKGEQFF. CDR3 sequence (DNA): TGTGCCAGCTCACCAGGTCAGGGTCTACGGAAGGGCGAGCAGTTCTTC.

On this clonotype: Without the conserved terminal phenylalanine or tryptophan, this CDR3 likely stems from a read error. The chain links TRBV18 to TRBJ2-7, with D maybe TRBD1 (6 bases). Germline V gene data show CDR1 as KGHSH and CDR2 as LQKENI. The CDR3 sequence is 14 residues long. V gave up 4 bases and J gave up 4 bases, with 14 bases separating them. The CDR3 DNA is TGTGCCAGCTCACTTTCAGGGGTGCAGTACGAGCAGTACCTC. Protein sequence: CASSLSGVQYEQYL.

Ten or more counts support this clonotype. V gene TRBV28 combines with J gene TRBJ2-3; TRBD2 matches 8 bases. V lost 5 bases, J lost 5 bases, and 6 bases stayed unmatched. Germline-derived CDR1 and CDR2 are MDHEN and SYDVKM. The length of the CDR3 is 14 residues. The CDR3 region is CASSQAGVGDTQYF. CDR3 in DNA: TGTGCCAGCAGTCAAGCGGGAGTAGGAGATACGCAGTATTTT.